This T cell receptor beta chain was identified during a study of shared clonotypes between healthy human individuals. When replicate PCRs were run on sorted subsets, they used roughly 0.2 ug DNA, 28,000 or so T cell genomes. Clones were sequenced by immunoSEQ multiplex PCR, and TCRdb holds only the in-frame ones, with some missing. The repertoire consists of 2 million or so clones, with approximately 94% occurring once and the leading ten covering around 1.1%. In this sample, this clone turned up once. The antigen is not known. Per the germline V gene, CDR1 is SGHDT and CDR2 is YYEEEE. Trimming shortened V by 6 bases and J by 6 bases, and 16 bases separated the two germline ends. The CDR3 spans 14 residues. Study conclusions and caveats: Shared clonotypes across all four donors exceeded non-shared ones in generation probability.

Only CD45RO-negative cells positively selected for CCR7 counted as naive CD8 cells, so terminally differentiated effector memory CD45RA+ cells were excluded. The TCR comes from a man between 18 and 29 years old in good health. The sequenced sample consisted of naive CD8+ T cells sorted from blood. This sequence joins TRBV5-6 and TRBJ1-5, with TRBD1 as a possible D gene (5 bases). The CDR3 reads CASTRRGGGQPQHF. The CDR3 DNA follows: TGTGCCAGCACCCGGAGGGGAGGTGGTCAGCCCCAGCATTTT.